The text below deals with one T cell receptor (beta chain). This sample is part of a study of OX40 agonist ivuxolimab in advanced cancers. Whole-study context: The dose-escalation group included hepatocellular carcinoma, melanoma, renal cell carcinoma and head and neck cancer.

The method was immunoSEQ multiplex PCR; TCRdb's version includes in-frame clones alone and lacks a portion of them. Here the sample spans roughly 60,000 clones, around 90% being singletons. This sample comprised CD4+ or CD8+ T cells sorted from blood, obtained in a trial of the OX40 agonist ivuxolimab. This clonotype was sampled from an adult with an advanced solid tumor such as melanoma, head and neck, liver or kidney cancer.

The CDR3 reads CASSLQAQGSYGYTF. CDR3 bases: TGTGCCAGCAGCTTACAGGCCCAGGGGAGCTATGGCTACACCTTC. This chain joins TRBV11-2 and TRBJ1-2, with a tentative D call TRBD1 (6 bases). Germline assignment: CDR1 SGHAT and CDR2 FQNNGV. This CDR3 region has 15 residues. Trimming removed 2 bases from V and 4 bases from J, with 14 bases in between.